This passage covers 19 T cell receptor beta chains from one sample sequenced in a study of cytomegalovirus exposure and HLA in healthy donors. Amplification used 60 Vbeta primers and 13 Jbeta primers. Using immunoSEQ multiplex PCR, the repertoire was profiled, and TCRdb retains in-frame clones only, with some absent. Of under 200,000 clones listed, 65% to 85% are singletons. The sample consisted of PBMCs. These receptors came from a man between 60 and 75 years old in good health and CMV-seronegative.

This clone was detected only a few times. The CDR3 DNA follows: TGTGCCAGCAGCTTAGGGGGGCTAATCACAGATACGCAGTATTTT. Translating gives CASSLGGLITDTQYF. This sequence joins TRBV11-3 and TRBJ2-3; D might be TRBD1 (6 bases). Per germline, CDR1 SGHNT and CDR2 YENEEA. This CDR3 region has 15 residues. V was cut by 1 base and J by 2 bases, with 10 bases left in between.

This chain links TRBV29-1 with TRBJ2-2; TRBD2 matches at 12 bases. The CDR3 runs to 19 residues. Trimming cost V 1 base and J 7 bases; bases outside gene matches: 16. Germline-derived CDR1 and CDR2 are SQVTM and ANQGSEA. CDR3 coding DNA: TGCAGCGTTGAAGCTCCCCGGCTAGCGGGAGGGCATGCGGTCGGGGAGCTGTTTTTT. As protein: CSVEAPRLAGGHAVGELFF.

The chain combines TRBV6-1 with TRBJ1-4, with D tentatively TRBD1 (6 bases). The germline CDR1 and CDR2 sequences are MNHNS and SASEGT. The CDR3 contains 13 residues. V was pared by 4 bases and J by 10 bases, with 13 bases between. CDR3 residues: CASSGSQGGKLFF. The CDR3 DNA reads TGTGCCAGCAGTGGTTCCCAAGGGGGAAAACTGTTTTTT.

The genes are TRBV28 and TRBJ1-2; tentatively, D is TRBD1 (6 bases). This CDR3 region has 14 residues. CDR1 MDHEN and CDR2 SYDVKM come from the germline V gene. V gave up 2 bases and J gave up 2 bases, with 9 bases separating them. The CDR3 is CASSLKGGNYGYTF. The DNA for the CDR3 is TGTGCCAGCAGTTTAAAGGGGGGGAACTATGGCTACACCTTC.

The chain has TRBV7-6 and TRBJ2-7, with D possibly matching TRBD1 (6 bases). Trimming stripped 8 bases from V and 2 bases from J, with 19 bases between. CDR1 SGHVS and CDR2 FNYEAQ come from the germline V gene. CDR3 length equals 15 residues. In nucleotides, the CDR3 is TGTGCCAGCGCAAAACGGGCAGGGGAGACCTACGAGCAGTACTTC. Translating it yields CASAKRAGETYEQYF.

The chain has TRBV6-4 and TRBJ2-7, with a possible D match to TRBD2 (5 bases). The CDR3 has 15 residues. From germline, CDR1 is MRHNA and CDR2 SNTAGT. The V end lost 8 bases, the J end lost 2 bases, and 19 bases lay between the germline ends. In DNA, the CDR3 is TGTGCCAGCCATCCCCGAGGGCTGCGAACCTACGAGCAGTACTTC. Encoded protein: CASHPRGLRTYEQYF.

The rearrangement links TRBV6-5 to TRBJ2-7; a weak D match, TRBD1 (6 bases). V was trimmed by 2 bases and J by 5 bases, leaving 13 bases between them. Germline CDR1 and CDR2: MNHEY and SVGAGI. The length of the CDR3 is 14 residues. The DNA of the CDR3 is TGTGCCAGCAGTTACGCAGGGGTTAAGCACGAGCAGTACTTC. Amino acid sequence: CASSYAGVKHEQYF.

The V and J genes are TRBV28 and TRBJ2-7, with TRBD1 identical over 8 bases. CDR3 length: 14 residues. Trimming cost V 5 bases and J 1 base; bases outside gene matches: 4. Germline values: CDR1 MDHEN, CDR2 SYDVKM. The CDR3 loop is CASSPDRGSYEQYF. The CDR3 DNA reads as TGTGCCAGCAGTCCTGACAGGGGATCCTACGAGCAGTACTTC.

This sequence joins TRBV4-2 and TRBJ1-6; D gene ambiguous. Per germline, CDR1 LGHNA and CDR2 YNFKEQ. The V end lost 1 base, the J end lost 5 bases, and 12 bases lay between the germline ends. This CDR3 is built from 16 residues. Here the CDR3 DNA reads TGTGCCAGCAGCCAAGGGCACAGCAGAAATAATTCACCCCTCCACTTT. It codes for CASSQGHSRNNSPLHF.

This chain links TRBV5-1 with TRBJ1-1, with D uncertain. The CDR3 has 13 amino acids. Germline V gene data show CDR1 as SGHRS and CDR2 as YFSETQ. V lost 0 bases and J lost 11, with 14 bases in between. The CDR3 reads CASSLAGGTRAFF. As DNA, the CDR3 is TGCGCCAGCAGCTTGGCCGGCGGTACGAGGGCTTTCTTT.

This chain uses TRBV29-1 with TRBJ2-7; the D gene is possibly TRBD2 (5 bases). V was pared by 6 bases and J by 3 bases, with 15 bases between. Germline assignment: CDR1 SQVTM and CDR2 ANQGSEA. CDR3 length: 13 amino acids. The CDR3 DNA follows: TGCAGCGTCGCCGGGATAGGAGGCTACGAGCAGTACTTC. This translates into CSVAGIGGYEQYF.

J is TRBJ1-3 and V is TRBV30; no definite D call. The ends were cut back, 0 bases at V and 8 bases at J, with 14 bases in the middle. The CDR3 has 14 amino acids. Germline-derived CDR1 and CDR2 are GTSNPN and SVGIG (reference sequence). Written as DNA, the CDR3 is TGTGCCTGGAGTGTCGGGGTGAAGGTACACACCATATATTTT. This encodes CAWSVGVKVHTIYF.

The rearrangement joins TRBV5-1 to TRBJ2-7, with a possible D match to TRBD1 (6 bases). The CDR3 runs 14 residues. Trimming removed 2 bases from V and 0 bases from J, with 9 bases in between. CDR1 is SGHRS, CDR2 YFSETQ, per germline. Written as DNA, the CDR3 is TGCGCCAGCAGCTTAGGGGACAACTCCTACGAGCAGTACTTC. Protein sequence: CASSLGDNSYEQYF.

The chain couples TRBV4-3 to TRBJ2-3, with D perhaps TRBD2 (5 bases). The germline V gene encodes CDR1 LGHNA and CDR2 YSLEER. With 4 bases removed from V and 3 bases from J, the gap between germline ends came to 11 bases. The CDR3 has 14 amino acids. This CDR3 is CASSPTGSTDTQYF. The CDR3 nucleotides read TGCGCCAGCAGCCCAACGGGGAGTACAGATACGCAGTATTTT.

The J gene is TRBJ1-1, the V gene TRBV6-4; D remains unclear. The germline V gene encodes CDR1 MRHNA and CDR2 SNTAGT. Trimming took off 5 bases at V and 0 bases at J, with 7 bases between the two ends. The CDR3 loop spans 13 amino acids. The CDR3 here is CASSSQMNTEAFF. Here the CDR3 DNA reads TGTGCCAGCAGTTCACAGATGAACACTGAAGCTTTCTTT.

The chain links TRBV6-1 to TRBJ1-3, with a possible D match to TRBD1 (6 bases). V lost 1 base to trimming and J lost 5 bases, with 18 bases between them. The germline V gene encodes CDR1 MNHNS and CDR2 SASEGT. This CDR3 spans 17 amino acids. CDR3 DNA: TGTGCCAGCAGTGAAGGTACCTACACTACAGGGAGAAACACCATATATTTT. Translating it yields CASSEGTYTTGRNTIYF.

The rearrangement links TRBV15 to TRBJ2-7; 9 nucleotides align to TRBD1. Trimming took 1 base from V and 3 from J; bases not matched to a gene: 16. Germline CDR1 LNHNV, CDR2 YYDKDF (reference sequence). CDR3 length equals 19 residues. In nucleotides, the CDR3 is TGTGCCACCAGCAGAGGGATGCAAGGTGGGACAGGGCCCATCTACGAGCAGTACTTC. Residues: CATSRGMQGGTGPIYEQYF.

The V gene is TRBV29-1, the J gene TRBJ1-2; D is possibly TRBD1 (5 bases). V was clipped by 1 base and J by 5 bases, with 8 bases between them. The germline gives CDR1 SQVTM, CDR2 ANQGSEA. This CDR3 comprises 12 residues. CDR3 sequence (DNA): TGCAGCGTTGAAGGGACACGTTATGGCTACACCTTC. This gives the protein CSVEGTRYGYTF.

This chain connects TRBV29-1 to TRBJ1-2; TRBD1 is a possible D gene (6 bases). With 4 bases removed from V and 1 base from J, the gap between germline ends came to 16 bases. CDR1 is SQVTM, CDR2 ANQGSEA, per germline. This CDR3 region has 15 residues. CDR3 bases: TGCAGCGTTGTTGGGGGCCCTCAGGTTAACTATGGCTACACCTTC. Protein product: CSVVGGPQVNYGYTF.